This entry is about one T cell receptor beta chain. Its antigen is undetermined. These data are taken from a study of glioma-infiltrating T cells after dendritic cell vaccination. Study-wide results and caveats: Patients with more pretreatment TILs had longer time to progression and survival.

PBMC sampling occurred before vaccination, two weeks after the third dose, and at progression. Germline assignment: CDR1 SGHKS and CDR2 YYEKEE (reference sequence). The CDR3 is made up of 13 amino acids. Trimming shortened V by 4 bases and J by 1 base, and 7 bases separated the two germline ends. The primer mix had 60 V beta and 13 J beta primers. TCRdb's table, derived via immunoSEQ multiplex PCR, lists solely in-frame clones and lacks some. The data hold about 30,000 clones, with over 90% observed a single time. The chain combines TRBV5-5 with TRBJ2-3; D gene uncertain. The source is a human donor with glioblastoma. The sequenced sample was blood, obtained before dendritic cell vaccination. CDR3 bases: TGTGCCAGCAGCGAAGCTGGCACAGATACGCAGTATTTT. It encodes CASSEAGTDTQYF.